Below are 28 T cell receptor beta chains sequenced from a single sample in a study of blood T cell repertoires in COVID-19 (dated by TCRdb to the early 2020s). The library was prepared using the immunoSEQ multiplex PCR assay. Sourced from immuneACCESS, this table was stored by TCRdb with only in-frame sequences that have V and J called. A share of the clones is absent; for the studies checked, an unresolved V gene accounts for under half, and the remainder has no known explanation. Here the sample has approximately 300,000 clones; around nine tenths occur a single time. The ten largest make up about 4.6% of the sample. The specimen was peripheral blood. Source of these receptors: a man aged 35-49 years with acute or convalescent COVID-19.

This chain links TRBV7-6 with TRBJ2-3, with 8 bases aligning to TRBD1. The CDR3 has 15 residues. Trimming cost V 6 bases and J 0 bases; bases outside gene matches: 5. Germline-derived CDR1 and CDR2 are SGHVS and FNYEAQ. CDR3 amino acids: CASSIRQGSTDTQYF. The DNA of the CDR3 is TGTGCCAGCAGTATCCGACAGGGGAGCACAGATACGCAGTATTTT.

The chain couples TRBV3-1 (or the pseudogene TRBV3-2) to TRBJ2-1, with D possibly matching TRBD1 (6 bases). This CDR3 has 12 amino acids. Trimming removed 4 bases from V and 9 bases from J, with 10 bases in between. Germline V gene lookup returns CDR1 LGHDT and CDR2 YNNKEL (reference sequence). CDR3 in amino acids: CASSLQGAEQFF. CDR3 DNA sequence: TGTGCCAGCAGCCTACAGGGTGCTGAGCAGTTCTTC.

The chain employs TRBV10-3 and TRBJ2-1; TRBD2 might be the D (7 bases). The CDR3 has 13 amino acids. V dropped 8 bases and J dropped 5 bases, with 13 bases sitting between them. Germline V gene sequence: CDR1 ENHRY, CDR2 SYGVKD. The CDR3 protein is CAIAAGANNEQFF. The CDR3 DNA is TGTGCCATCGCGGCGGGGGCTAACAATGAGCAGTTCTTC.

DNA of the CDR3: TGTGCCAGTAGTGGCCGCGTAGAGGGACTATTGGGCTACACCTTC. Its protein product is CASSGRVEGLLGYTF. V usage is TRBV19 and J usage is TRBJ1-2, with D perhaps matching TRBD1 (5 bases). V lost 5 bases, J lost 8 bases, and 21 bases lay in between. Germline V lookup: CDR1 LNHDA, CDR2 SQIVND (reference sequence). The CDR3 extends over 15 amino acids. The variable domain in full, with the rest retrieved from reference TRBV19 and TRBJ1-2, is DGGITQSPKYLFRKEGQNVTLSCEQNLNHDAMYWYRQDPGQGLRLIYYSQIVNDFQKGDIAEGYSVSREKKESFPLTVTSAQKNPTAFYLCASSGRVEGLLGYTFGSGTRLTVV.

The chain is built from TRBV10-1 and TRBJ1-5; tentatively, D is TRBD1 (5 bases). Trimming stripped 0 bases from V and 0 bases from J, with 18 bases between. The CDR3 covers 19 residues. Germline CDR1 and CDR2: WNHNN and SYGVQD (reference sequence). The CDR3 sequence is CASSESNGRAIYSNQPQHF. CDR3 DNA: TGCGCCAGCAGTGAGTCAAATGGCAGGGCAATTTATAGCAATCAGCCCCAGCATTTT.

This rearrangement joins TRBV27 to TRBJ2-7, with 10 positions matching TRBD1. The germline V gene has CDR1 MNHEY and CDR2 SMNVEV (reference sequence). The CDR3 is 15 amino acids. V gave up 0 bases and J gave up 3 bases; unmatched junction bases: 2. The CDR3 is CASSLSGTGDYEQYF. Here the CDR3 DNA reads TGTGCCAGCAGTTTATCGGGGACAGGGGACTACGAGCAGTACTTC.

The chain joins TRBV6-5 to TRBJ2-2, with D possibly being TRBD2 (6 bases). This CDR3 region has 14 residues. V dropped 6 bases and J dropped 4 bases, with 12 bases sitting between them. The germline V gene has CDR1 MNHEY and CDR2 SVGAGI. CDR3 coding DNA: TGTGCCAGCAGAGGGGACTTAAGCACCGGGGAGCTGTTTTTT. Protein sequence: CASRGDLSTGELFF.

The chain combines TRBV15 with TRBJ2-2; a weak D match, TRBD2 (5 bases). Germline-derived CDR1 and CDR2 are LNHNV and YYDKDF (reference sequence). V lost 5 bases and J lost 5, with 9 bases in between. The CDR3 is 13 amino acids. The CDR3: CATSLEGTGELFF. The CDR3 DNA reads TGTGCCACCAGCTTAGAGGGAACCGGGGAGCTGTTTTTT.

The chain uses TRBV7-2 and TRBJ2-3, with 10 nucleotides matching TRBD1. This CDR3 is 15 amino acids long. The germline CDR1 and CDR2 sequences are SGHTA and FQGNSA. V lost 1 base to trimming and J lost 6 bases; unmatched junction nucleotides: 4. This CDR3 reads CASSLVGQGGDTQYF. The CDR3 nucleotides read TGTGCCAGCAGCTTAGTTGGACAGGGGGGGGATACGCAGTATTTT.

This clone was recorded once. The rearrangement uses TRBV10-3 and TRBJ2-7; TRBD1 agrees at 10 bases. The CDR3 runs 13 residues. The germline V gene has CDR1 ENHRY and CDR2 SYGVKD. Trimming at V came to 11 bases and at J to 7 bases, leaving 11 bases not matched to a gene. The CDR3 is CAAGTGVPLEQYF. The CDR3 nucleotides are TGTGCCGCAGGGACAGGGGTCCCTCTGGAGCAGTACTTC.

The chain couples TRBV21-1 to TRBJ1-5; the table's D call, TRBD1, has no DNA check behind it. TRBV21-1 is noted as a pseudogene. The CDR3 runs 14 residues. The CDR3 protein is CACSGQFSNQPQHF. CDR3 in DNA: TGTGCCTGTTCTGGACAGTTTTCCAATCAGCCCCAGCATTTT.

This chain uses TRBV7-8 with TRBJ2-3; D uncertain. V lost 0 bases, J lost 6 bases, and 7 bases lay in between. Germline CDR1 and CDR2: SGHVS and FQNEAQ. The length of the CDR3 is 13 residues. The CDR3 reads CASSLASADTQYF. DNA of the CDR3: TGTGCCAGCAGCTTAGCTAGTGCTGATACGCAGTATTTT.

The CDR3 loop is CASSSGTGLAKNIQYF. The CDR3 DNA follows: TGCGCCAGCAGCTCCGGGACAGGTTTAGCCAAAAACATTCAGTACTTC. J is TRBJ2-4 and V is TRBV5-1; 8 bases line up with TRBD1. J gave up 0 bases and V 3 bases, and 5 bases lay outside the gene matches. CDR1 and CDR2 (germline): SGHRS, YFSETQ. There are 16 residues in the CDR3.

The chain couples TRBV21-1 to TRBJ2-7; the table's TRBD1 call for D was not verified on the DNA. TRBV21-1 is deemed a pseudogene. The CDR3 runs 11 residues. DNA of the CDR3: TGTGCCATTTACCAGGGGTACGAGCAGTACTTC. Encoded protein: CAIYQGYEQYF.

The chain has TRBV28 and TRBJ1-1, with TRBD1 as a possible D gene (6 bases). Germline V gene data show CDR1 as MDHEN and CDR2 as SYDVKM. V lost 5 bases, J lost 10 bases, and 14 bases lay in between. The CDR3 loop spans 12 amino acids. The CDR3 DNA reads as TGTGCCAGCAGTCCCGGCACAGGGAGAGCTTTCTTT. This encodes CASSPGTGRAFF.

This sequence joins TRBV9 and TRBJ2-2; TRBD1 aligns across 9 bases. CDR3 length: 15 residues. The V gene's germline CDR1 is SGDLS and CDR2 YYNGEE. V dropped 0 bases and J dropped 6; count of bases not matched to a gene: 3. The CDR3 loop is CASSVGTGVPGELFF. The CDR3 nucleotides read TGTGCCAGCAGCGTAGGGACAGGGGTGCCCGGGGAGCTGTTTTTT.

The V gene is TRBV6-5, the J gene TRBJ1-3; possibly TRBD1 for D (6 bases). The CDR3 contains 12 residues. The V end lost 8 bases, the J end lost 2 bases, and 7 bases lay between the germline ends. The germline V gene encodes CDR1 MNHEY and CDR2 SVGAGI. Here the CDR3 reads CASRTAGNTIYF. CDR3 sequence (DNA): TGTGCCAGCCGGACAGCTGGAAACACCATATATTTT.

V usage is TRBV24-1 and J usage is TRBJ1-5, with 8 bases identical to TRBD1. CDR1 is KGHDR and CDR2 is SFDVKD in the germline V gene. The trim removed 4 bases at V and 3 bases at J, leaving 7 bases unmatched. The CDR3 is 16 amino acids. For the CDR3, the DNA is TGTGCCACCAGTGACCGGGACAGGCCCTACAATCAGCCCCAGCATTTT. This encodes CATSDRDRPYNQPQHF.

The J gene is TRBJ2-2, the V gene TRBV5-1, with 10 positions matching TRBD1. There are 15 residues in the CDR3. CDR1 is SGHRS and CDR2 is YFSETQ in the germline V gene. V was clipped by 4 bases and J by 7 bases; unmatched bases: 7. The CDR3 is CASSPTGGAIGELFF. Here the CDR3 DNA reads TGCGCCAGCAGCCCGACAGGGGGCGCAATCGGGGAGCTGTTTTTT.

The rearrangement joins TRBV5-6 to TRBJ2-7; D ambiguous. V was trimmed by 0 bases and J by 3 bases, leaving 7 bases between them. CDR3 length equals 13 residues. Germline lookup yields CDR1 SGHDT and CDR2 YYEEEE. The CDR3 spells CASSLGHLYEQYF. In DNA, the CDR3 is TGTGCCAGCAGCTTGGGACACCTCTACGAGCAGTACTTC.

The rearrangement uses TRBV5-1 and TRBJ2-1; 8 positions agree with TRBD1. Trimming cost V 3 bases and J 5 bases; bases outside gene matches: 7. Germline V lookup: CDR1 SGHRS, CDR2 YFSETQ. The CDR3 extends over 15 amino acids. The CDR3 protein is CASSSRTGNNNEQFF. CDR3 nucleotide sequence: TGCGCCAGCAGCTCGAGGACAGGGAACAACAATGAGCAGTTCTTC.

This rearrangement joins TRBV18 to TRBJ2-3; 7 bases line up with TRBD1. The germline V gene encodes CDR1 KGHSH and CDR2 LQKENI. The CDR3 extends over 17 amino acids. Trimming cost V 3 bases and J 0 bases; bases outside gene matches: 9. Written as DNA, the CDR3 is TGTGCCAGCTCACCTCGACAGGGATTATCTAGCACAGATACGCAGTATTTT. Protein product: CASSPRQGLSSTDTQYF.

The J gene is TRBJ1-1, the V gene TRBV29-1; no clear D. Trimming left V 4 bases short and J 4 bases short, with 13 bases between. The length of the CDR3 is 13 residues. CDR1 and CDR2 (germline): SQVTM, ANQGSEA. The CDR3 loop reads CSVVRFRGTEAFF. The DNA of the CDR3 is TGCAGCGTTGTTCGGTTCCGGGGCACTGAAGCTTTCTTT.

This rearrangement joins TRBV28 to TRBJ1-3; a weak D match, TRBD1 (5 bases). The germline V gene has CDR1 MDHEN and CDR2 SYDVKM. Trimming pared 4 bases from V and 4 bases from J, leaving 14 bases between. The CDR3 has 15 residues. DNA for the CDR3: TGTGCCAGCAGTTATGGGGGGGGACGGGGAAACACCATATATTTT. This translates into CASSYGGGRGNTIYF.

This clone was recorded only once. This chain connects TRBV15 to TRBJ1-4; no definite D call. Trimming took off 1 base at V and 3 bases at J, with 3 bases between the two ends. The CDR3 length is 13 residues. Germline V CDR1 and CDR2: LNHNV, YYDKDF (reference sequence). The CDR3, as DNA: TGTGCCACCAGCAGAGCTCCTAATGAAAAACTGTTTTTT. Protein: CATSRAPNEKLFF.

The chain employs TRBV30 and TRBJ1-1; D might be TRBD1 (6 bases). The CDR3 covers 14 residues. Germline values: CDR1 GTSNPN, CDR2 SVGIG (reference sequence). V was clipped by 4 bases and J by 0 bases, with 12 bases between them. CDR3: CAWNHRAMNTEAFF. In DNA, the CDR3 is TGTGCCTGGAACCACAGGGCTATGAACACTGAAGCTTTCTTT.

The gene calls are TRBV30 and TRBJ2-7; the D gene is possibly TRBD1 (5 bases). Trimming stripped 1 base from V and 2 bases from J, with 9 bases between. CDR1 is GTSNPN and CDR2 is SVGIG in the germline V gene (reference sequence). The CDR3 has 13 amino acids. The CDR3, as DNA: TGTGCCTGGAGTGCGGACATGGCCTACGAGCAGTACTTC. It encodes CAWSADMAYEQYF.

The CDR3 protein is CASSYTNRGLHEQYF. For the CDR3, the DNA is TGTGCCAGCAGTTACACAAACAGGGGGCTACATGAGCAGTACTTC. V and J are TRBV6-6 and TRBJ2-7; 9 positions match TRBD1. The trim removed 2 bases at V and 7 bases at J, leaving 9 bases unmatched. Germline V CDR1 and CDR2: MNHNY, SVGAGI (reference sequence). The CDR3 contains 15 residues.